Included here is one T cell receptor beta chain sequence, with context. Per sorted-subset replicate PCR, input was around 220 ng DNA, representing tens of thousands of T cell genomes. This table comes from immunoSEQ multiplex PCR, and its TCRdb copy is limited to in-frame clones, with some not included. This table holds some 600,000 clones, 95% to 97% found once. This sample was included in a study of shared clonotypes between healthy human individuals. The CDR3 sequence is 16 residues long. V was shortened by 2 bases and J by 7 bases, with 18 bases between the two germline ends. Germline loops: CDR1 ENHRY, CDR2 SYGVKD. Positively selected for CCR7, the CD45RO-negative cells used as naive CD8 cells excluded terminally differentiated effector memory CD45RA+ cells. Every one of the donors was a Caucasian adult that lived in Nashville, Tennessee.

This chain links TRBV10-3 with TRBJ2-4, with D possibly TRBD2 on 5 matching bases. This TCR was recovered from a young woman in good health. Source material: naive CD8+ T cells sorted from blood. CDR3 sequence: CAISEKGGGRENIQYF. The DNA for the CDR3 is TGTGCCATCAGTGAGAAGGGTGGAGGAAGGGAGAACATTCAGTACTTC.